This note documents a single TCR beta chain sequence. The antigen it recognizes is unknown. No qualities accompany the bases; no much larger clone lies one base away. Clipping removes 0 bases from V and 1 base from J, with 10 as the unmatched junction base count. The CDR3 spans 17 residues, from the cysteine through the phenylalanine. The only DNA kept is the CDR3, 51 bases in frame from the first base. CDR1 and CDR2 are drawn from the germline V gene: SQVTM, ANQGSEA. CD8 naive samples were obtained by positive selection for CCR7 among CD45RO-negative cells, yielding a CD45RA+CCR7+ population from which TemRA cells were excluded. Healthy HIV-negative adults with no recently reported acute infections or vaccinations were included as donors. All donors were Caucasian adults living in Nashville, Tennessee, USA. Blood was collected by leukapheresis, and PBMCs were isolated by Ficoll-Histopaque density gradient centrifugation and then cryopreserved in liquid nitrogen vapor phase. Purity and quantity of every magnetically sorted T cell population were checked by analytical flow cytometry. Genomic DNA was isolated from each sorted fraction and quantified by UV absorbance on a Nanodrop 2000c.

The sample belongs to a study of shared clonotypes between healthy human individuals (dated by TCRdb to 2020 to 2022). About the investigation overall: A couple of women and three men aged 18 to 49 years were included in the cohort. Each donor's leukapheresis produced roughly between roughly 0.85 and 9.5 billion PBMCs. Blood TCR repertoires of several healthy adults were deeply sequenced to estimate repertoire size and the extent of clonotype sharing between individuals. To increase sequencing depth and limit assay-specific biases, different laboratories used diverse techniques to prepare libraries and sequence TCR repertoires. For each donor, CD4 naive and CD4 memory were each run on three plates, CD8 naive on two plates, and CD8 memory on one plate.

Summary of the overall study and its limitations: Because the study included a small number of donors, the genetic and exposure-history diversity represented was limited. Sampling was restricted to blood, and TCR repertoires in tissues likely differ from the TCR repertoires found in blood. Sharing across four donors was observed for 4.5% to 6.5% of naive CD4, over 3% of naive CD8, roughly 2.3% of memory CD4, and about 0.39% of memory CD8 clonotypes. Compared with non-shared clonotypes, clonotypes shared by all four sorted-subset donors had higher generation probabilities. Incomplete sequencing was indicated by rarefaction of sorted-subset datasets, despite the large sequencing depth. Pairwise subsampling led to the expectation that sequencing depth would affect the degree of clonotype sharing among donors. Naive subsets generally had larger estimated clonotype richness than memory subsets did.

TCR CDR3 regions were amplified from genomic DNA by multiplex PCR using the deep immunoSEQ assay. Extracted genomic DNA from each cell subset was distributed evenly across all wells of several immunoSEQ 96-well plates, and each plate was treated as a replicate. For sorted subsets, approximately 0.2 ug of genomic DNA, equivalent to 25,000 to 35,000 T cell genomes, went into each replicate PCR. Purified libraries were measured with a Qubit 3.0 fluorometer, size-checked on a Bioanalyzer 2100, and measured again with the KAPA Library Quantification kit. Each immunoSEQ 96-well plate was sequenced on its own single-read 150-cycle Illumina NextSeq 550 flow cell. The original pipeline was this. Because the immunoSEQ output held only junctional sequences and lacked quality scores, the filtering could not match the filtering applied to full-length reads. To assign V/J genes and CDR3, sequences were annotated using PyIR, a Python wrapper for IgBLAST v1.9, with IMGT germline references. Reads with weak V/J assignments (E-value above 1e-6), missing CDR3, stop codons, out-of-frame junctions, or ambiguous translated residues were removed. A V3J clonotype was defined by an identical inferred V gene, J gene, and CDR3 amino acid sequence. Percentage overlap between repertoires was calculated by dividing the number of shared unique clonotypes by the size of the smaller repertoire. RTK rarefaction, the Chao1 estimator, and Recon v2.1 estimates of unobserved clonotypes were used to assess repertoire richness. OLGA was used to compute generation probabilities for all TCRbeta clonotypes that the gDNA method yielded from a few donors. Held by TCRdb, this immuneACCESS table contains in-frame sequences only and omits some clones. Under half of the omission traces to an unresolved V gene where checked; the cause of the rest is unknown. V and J calls and clone size follow that table, whereas D and trimming were derived from the DNA. Counted in this sample were about 2 million clones; about 94% of them appeared once. The ten most abundant clones make up about 1.1% of the sample.

Material: naive CD8+ T cells sorted from blood. This specimen's cell subset or site label, interpreted: CD45RA+CCR7+. This TCR derives from a man younger than 35 in good health. The chain is assembled from TRBV29-1 and TRBJ2-3, with TRBD1 matching 7 junction bases. The CDR3 sequence is CSVEDEQGWSGTDTQYF. The DNA reads TGCAGCGTTGAAGACGAACAGGGGTGGTCTGGCACAGATACGCAGTATTTT.